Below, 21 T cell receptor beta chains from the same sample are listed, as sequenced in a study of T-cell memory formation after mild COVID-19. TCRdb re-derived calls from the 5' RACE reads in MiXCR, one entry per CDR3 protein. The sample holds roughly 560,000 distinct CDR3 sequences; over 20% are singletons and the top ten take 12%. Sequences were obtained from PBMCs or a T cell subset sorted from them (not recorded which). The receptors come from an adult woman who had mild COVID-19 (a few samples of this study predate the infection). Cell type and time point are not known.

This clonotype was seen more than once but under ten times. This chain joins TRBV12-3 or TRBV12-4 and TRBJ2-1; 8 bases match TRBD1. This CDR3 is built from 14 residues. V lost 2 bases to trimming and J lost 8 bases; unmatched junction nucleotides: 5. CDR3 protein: CASSLRTGGDEQFF. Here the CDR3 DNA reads TGTGCCAGCAGTTTAAGAACAGGGGGAGATGAGCAGTTCTTC.

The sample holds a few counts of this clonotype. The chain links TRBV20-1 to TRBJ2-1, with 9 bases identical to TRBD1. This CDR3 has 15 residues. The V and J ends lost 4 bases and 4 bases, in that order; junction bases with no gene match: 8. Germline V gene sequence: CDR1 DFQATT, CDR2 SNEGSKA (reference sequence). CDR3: CSAKQTGGVYNEQFF. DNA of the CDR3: TGCAGTGCTAAACAGACAGGGGGTGTATACAATGAGCAGTTCTTC.

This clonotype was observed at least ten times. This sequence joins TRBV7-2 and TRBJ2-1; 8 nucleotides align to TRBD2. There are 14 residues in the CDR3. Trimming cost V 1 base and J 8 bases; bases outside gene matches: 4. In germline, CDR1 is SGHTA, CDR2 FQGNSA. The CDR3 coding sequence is TGTGCCAGCAGCTTAGGACTAGCGATGGATGAGCAGTTCTTC. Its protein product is CASSLGLAMDEQFF. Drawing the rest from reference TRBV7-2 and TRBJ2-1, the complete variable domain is GAGVSQSPSNKVTEKGKDVELRCDPISGHTALYWYRQSLGQGLEFLIYFQGNSAPDKSGLPSDRFSAERTGGSVSTLTIQRTQQEDSAVYLCASSLGLAMDEQFFGPGTRLTVL.

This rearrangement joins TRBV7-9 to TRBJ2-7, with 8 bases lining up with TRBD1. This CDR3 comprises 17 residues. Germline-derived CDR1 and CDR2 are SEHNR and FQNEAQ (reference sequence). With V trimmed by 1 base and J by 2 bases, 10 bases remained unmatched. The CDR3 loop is CASSLVVAGQGTYEQYF. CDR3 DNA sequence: TGTGCCAGCAGCTTAGTGGTCGCTGGACAGGGAACCTACGAGCAGTACTTC.

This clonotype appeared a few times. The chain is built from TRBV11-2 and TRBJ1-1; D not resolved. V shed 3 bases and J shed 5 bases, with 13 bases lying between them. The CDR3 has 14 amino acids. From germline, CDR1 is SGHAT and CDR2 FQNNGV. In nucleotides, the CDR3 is TGTGCCAGCAGCTTTTTAGAGGGTGAAACTGAAGCTTTCTTT. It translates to CASSFLEGETEAFF.

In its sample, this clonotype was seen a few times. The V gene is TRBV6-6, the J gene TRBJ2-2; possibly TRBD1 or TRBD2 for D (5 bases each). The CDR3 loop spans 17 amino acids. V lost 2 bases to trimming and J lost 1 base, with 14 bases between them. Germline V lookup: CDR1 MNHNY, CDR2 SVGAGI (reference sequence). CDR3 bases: TGTGCCAGCAGTTACGGGAGTCATGGGGGGAACACCGGGGAGCTGTTTTTT. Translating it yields CASSYGSHGGNTGELFF.

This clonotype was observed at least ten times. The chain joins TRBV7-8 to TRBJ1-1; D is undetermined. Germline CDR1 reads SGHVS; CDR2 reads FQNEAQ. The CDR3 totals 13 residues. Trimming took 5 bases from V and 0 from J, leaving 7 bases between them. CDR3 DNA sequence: TGTGCCAGCAGCCGGATCATGAACACTGAAGCTTTCTTT. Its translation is CASSRIMNTEAFF.

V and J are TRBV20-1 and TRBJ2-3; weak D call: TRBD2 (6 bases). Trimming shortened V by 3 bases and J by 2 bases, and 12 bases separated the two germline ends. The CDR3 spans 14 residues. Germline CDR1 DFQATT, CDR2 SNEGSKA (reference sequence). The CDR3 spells CSARASAHTDTQYF. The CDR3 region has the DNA TGCAGTGCTAGGGCTAGCGCGCACACAGATACGCAGTATTTT.

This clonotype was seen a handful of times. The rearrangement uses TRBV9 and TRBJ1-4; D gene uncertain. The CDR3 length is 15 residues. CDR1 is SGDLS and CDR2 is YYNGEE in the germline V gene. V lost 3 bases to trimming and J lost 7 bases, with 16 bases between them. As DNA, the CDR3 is TGTGCCAGCAGCGCTGCGGGTCGCACGGGTGAAAAACTGTTTTTT. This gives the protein CASSAAGRTGEKLFF.

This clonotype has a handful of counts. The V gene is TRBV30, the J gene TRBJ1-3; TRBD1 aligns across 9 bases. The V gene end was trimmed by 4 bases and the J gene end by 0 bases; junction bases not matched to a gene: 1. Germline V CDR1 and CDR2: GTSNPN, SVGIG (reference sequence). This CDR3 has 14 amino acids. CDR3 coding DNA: TGTGCCTGGACACAGGGGGCCTCTGGAAACACCATATATTTT. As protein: CAWTQGASGNTIYF. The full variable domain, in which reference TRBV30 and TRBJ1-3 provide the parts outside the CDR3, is SQTIHQWPATLVQPVGSPLSLECTVEGTSNPNLYWYRQAAGRGLQLLFYSVGIGQISSEVPQNLSASRPQDRQFILSSKKLLLSDSGFYLCAWTQGASGNTIYFGEGSWLTVV.

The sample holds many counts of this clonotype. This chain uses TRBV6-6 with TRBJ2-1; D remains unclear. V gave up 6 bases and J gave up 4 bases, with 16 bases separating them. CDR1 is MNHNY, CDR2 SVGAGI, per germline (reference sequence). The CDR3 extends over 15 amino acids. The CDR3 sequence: CASSPTDNLYNEQFF. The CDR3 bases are TGTGCCAGCAGCCCAACGGATAACTTATACAATGAGCAGTTCTTC.

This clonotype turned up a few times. CDR3 sequence (DNA): TGCGCCAGCCTCTTAGGGGGGTCCACAGATACGCAGTATTTT. Amino acid sequence: CASLLGGSTDTQYF. The chain recombines TRBV5-1 with TRBJ2-3; D possibly uses TRBD1 or TRBD2 (6 bases each). The germline V gene has CDR1 SGHRS and CDR2 YFSETQ. The CDR3 has 14 amino acids. V shed 7 bases and J shed 2 bases, with 14 bases lying between them.

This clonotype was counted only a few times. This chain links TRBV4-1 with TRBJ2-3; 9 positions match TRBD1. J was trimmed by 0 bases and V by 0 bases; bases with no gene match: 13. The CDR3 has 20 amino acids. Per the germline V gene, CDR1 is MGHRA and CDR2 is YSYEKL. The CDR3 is CASSQDPNLPGTGSTDTQYF. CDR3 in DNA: TGCGCCAGCAGCCAAGATCCTAACCTTCCCGGGACAGGGAGCACAGATACGCAGTATTTT.

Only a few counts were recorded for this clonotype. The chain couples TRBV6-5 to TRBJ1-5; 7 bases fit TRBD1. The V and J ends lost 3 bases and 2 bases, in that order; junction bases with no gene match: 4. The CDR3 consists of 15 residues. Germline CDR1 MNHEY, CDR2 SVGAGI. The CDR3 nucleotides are TGTGCCAGCAGTTATGACAGGGCAGGCAATCAGCCCCAGCATTTT. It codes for CASSYDRAGNQPQHF.

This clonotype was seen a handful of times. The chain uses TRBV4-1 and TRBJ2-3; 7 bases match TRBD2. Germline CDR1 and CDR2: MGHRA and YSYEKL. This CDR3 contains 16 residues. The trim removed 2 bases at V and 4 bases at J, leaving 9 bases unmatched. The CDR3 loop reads CASSQLTSVGADTQYF. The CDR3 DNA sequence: TGCGCCAGCAGCCAACTTACTAGCGTTGGTGCAGATACGCAGTATTTT.

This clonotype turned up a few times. This CDR3 is CASSHRDRDYNEQFF. CDR3 nucleotide sequence: TGCGCCAGCAGCCACCGGGACAGGGATTACAATGAGCAGTTCTTC. The chain carries TRBV5-1 and TRBJ2-1; 9 bases fit TRBD1. There are 15 residues in the CDR3. The V gene's germline CDR1 is SGHRS and CDR2 YFSETQ. Trimming took 4 bases from V and 4 from J; bases not matched to a gene: 6.

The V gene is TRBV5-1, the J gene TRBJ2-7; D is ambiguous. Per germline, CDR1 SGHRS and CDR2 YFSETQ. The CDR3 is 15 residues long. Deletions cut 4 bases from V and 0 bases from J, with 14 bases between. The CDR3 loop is CASSPGNSHSYEQYF. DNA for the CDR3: TGCGCCAGCAGCCCCGGTAATAGTCACTCCTACGAGCAGTACTTC.

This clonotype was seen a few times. CDR3 in DNA: TGTGCCAGCAGCTCCACCGGACTAGCGGAAGAGACCCAGTACTTC. Encoded protein: CASSSTGLAEETQYF. The chain links TRBV14 to TRBJ2-5; TRBD2 agrees at 10 bases. CDR3 length: 15 residues. The V segment lost 5 bases and the J segment 3 bases; nucleotides outside the gene matches: 6. Germline CDR1 and CDR2: SGHDN and FVKESK.

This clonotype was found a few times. CDR3 sequence (DNA): TGCAGTGCTATGGGACAGCTGATCACTGAAGCTTTCTTT. It is translated as CSAMGQLITEAFF. This chain uses TRBV20-1 with TRBJ1-1; 7 bases fit TRBD1. The V gene end was trimmed by 4 bases and the J gene end by 4 bases; junction bases not matched to a gene: 6. The germline V gene has CDR1 DFQATT and CDR2 SNEGSKA (reference sequence). The CDR3 consists of 13 residues.

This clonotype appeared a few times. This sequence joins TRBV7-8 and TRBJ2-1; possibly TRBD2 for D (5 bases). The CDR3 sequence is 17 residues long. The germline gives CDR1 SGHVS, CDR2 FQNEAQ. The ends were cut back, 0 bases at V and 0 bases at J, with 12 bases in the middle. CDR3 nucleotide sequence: TGTGCCAGCAGCTTAGCGCTCCCGGGGAGCTCCTACAATGAGCAGTTCTTC. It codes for CASSLALPGSSYNEQFF.

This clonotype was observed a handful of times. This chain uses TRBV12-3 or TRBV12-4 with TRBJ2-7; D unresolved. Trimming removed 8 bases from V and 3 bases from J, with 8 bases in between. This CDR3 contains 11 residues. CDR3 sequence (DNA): TGTGCCAGCCGTAAGGTCTACGAGCAGTACTTC. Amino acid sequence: CASRKVYEQYF.